The clone carrying this TCR beta chain was seen ten or more times. The target antigen is unknown. The junction differs from germline at one of its ends, possibly a read error. The CDR3 totals 13 residues. Per the germline V gene, CDR1 is DFQATT and CDR2 is SNEGSKA (reference sequence). The entry originates in a study of molecular identifiers for immune sequencing clone quantification. Findings and caveats of the study: Spiked Jurkat TCR RNA from one cell was reportedly detectable among over 800,000 naive cells. Whereas naive cells kept under 1% of molecules in clones above 20 RNA copies, such clones held over 98% in effectors. Barcode sharing among identical TCR molecules could make large clones appear smaller.

TCRdb re-called the PCR reads through MiXCR, storing one row per CDR3 protein. The sample holds approximately 550,000 distinct CDR3 sequences, 20% to 25% seen once. Naive CD8 T cells, phenotype CD8+CD4-CCR7+CD45RA+, were sorted. Sequencing input: naive CD8+ T cells from blood, with Jurkat cell RNA spiked in. Subset of the sample: FACS-sorted CD8+CD4-CCR7+CD45RA+ naive T cells. The chain recombines TRBV20-1 with TRBJ1-1; unclear D gene. This sequence originates from a human donor in good health. Some libraries in this study had Jurkat cell RNA spiked in. The CDR3 region is CSARDRGNPEAFF. The CDR3 nucleotides are TGCAGTGCTAGAGATCGAGGGAACCCTGAAGCTTTCTTT.